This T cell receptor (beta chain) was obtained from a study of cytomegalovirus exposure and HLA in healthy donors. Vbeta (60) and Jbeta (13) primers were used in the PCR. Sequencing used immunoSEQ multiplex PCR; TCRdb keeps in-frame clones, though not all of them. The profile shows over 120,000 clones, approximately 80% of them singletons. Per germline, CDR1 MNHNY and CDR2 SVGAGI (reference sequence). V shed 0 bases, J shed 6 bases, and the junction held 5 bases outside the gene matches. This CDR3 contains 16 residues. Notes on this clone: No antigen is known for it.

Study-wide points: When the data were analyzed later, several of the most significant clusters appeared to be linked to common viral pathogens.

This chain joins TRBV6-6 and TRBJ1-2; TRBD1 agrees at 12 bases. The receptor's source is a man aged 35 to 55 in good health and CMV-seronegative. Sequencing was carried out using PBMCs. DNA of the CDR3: TGTGCCAGCAGTTACTCTACGGGACAGGGGGCAGATGGCTACACCTTC. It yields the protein CASSYSTGQGADGYTF.